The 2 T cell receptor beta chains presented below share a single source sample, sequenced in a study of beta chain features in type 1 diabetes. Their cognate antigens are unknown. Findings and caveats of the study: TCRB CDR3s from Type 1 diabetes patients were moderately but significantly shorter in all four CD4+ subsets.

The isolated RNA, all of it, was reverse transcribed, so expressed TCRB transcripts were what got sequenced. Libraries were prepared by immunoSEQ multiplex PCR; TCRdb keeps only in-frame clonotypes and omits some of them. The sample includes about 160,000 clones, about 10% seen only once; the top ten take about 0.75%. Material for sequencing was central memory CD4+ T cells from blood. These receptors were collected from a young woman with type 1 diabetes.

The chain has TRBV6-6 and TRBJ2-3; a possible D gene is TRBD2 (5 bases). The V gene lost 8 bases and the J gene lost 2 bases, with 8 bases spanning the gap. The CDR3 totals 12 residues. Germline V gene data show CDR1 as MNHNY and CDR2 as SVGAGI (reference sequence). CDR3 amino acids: CASRTDTDTQYF. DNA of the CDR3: TGTGCCAGCCGGACTGACACAGATACGCAGTATTTT.

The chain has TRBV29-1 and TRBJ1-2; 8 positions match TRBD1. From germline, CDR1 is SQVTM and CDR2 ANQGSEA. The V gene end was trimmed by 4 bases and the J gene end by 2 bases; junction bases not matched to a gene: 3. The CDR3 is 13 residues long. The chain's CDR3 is CSVAGQGNYGYTF. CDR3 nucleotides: TGCAGCGTTGCCGGACAGGGAAACTATGGCTACACCTTC.